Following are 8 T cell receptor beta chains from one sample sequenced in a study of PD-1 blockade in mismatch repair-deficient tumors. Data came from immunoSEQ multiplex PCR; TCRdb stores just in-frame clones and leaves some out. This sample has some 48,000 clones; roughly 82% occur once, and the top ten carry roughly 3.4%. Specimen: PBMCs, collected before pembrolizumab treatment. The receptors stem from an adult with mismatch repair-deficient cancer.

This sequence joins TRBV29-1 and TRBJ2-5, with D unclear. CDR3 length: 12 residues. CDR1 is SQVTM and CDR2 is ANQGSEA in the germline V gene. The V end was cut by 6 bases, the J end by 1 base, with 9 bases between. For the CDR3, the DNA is TGCAGCGTAAGGGTATTCCAAGAGACCCAGTACTTC. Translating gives CSVRVFQETQYF.

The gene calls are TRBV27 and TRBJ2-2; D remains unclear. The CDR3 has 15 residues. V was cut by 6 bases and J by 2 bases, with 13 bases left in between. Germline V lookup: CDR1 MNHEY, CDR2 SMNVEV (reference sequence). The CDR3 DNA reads TGTGCCAGCAGACAAAAGGGCAGAAACACCGGGGAGCTGTTTTTT. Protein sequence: CASRQKGRNTGELFF.

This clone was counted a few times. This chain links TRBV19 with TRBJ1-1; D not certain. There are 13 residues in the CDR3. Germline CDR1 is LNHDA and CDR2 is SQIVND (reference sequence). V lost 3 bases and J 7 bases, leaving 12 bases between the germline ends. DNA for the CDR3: TGTGCCAGTAGTATGAGTTCAGGAAATGAAGCTTTCTTT. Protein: CASSMSSGNEAFF.

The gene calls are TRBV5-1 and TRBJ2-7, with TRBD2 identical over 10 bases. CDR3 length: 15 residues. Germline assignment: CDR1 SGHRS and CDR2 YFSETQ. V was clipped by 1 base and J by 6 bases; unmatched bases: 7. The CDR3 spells CASSLTSGNLREQYF. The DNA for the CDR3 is TGCGCCAGCAGCTTGACTAGCGGGAACCTGCGCGAGCAGTACTTC.

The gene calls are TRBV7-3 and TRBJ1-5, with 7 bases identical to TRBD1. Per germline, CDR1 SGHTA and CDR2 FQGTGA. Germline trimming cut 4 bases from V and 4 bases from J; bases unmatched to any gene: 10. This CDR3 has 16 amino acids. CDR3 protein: CASSSLQGVWNQPQHF. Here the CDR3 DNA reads TGTGCCAGCAGCTCCCTCCAGGGGGTATGGAATCAGCCCCAGCATTTT.

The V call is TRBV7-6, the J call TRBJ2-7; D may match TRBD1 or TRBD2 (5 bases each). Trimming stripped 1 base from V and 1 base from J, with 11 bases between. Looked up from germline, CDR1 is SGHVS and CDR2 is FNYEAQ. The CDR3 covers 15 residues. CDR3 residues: CASSLEGDGSYEQYF. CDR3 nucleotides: TGTGCCAGCAGCTTAGAAGGGGACGGGTCCTACGAGCAGTACTTC.

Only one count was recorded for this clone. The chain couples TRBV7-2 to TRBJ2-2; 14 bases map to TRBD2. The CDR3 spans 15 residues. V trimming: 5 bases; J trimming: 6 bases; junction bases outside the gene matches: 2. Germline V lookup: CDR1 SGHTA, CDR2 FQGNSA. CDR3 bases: TGTGCCAGCAGCCGACTAGCGGGAGGGGCCGGGGAGCTGTTTTTT. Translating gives CASSRLAGGAGELFF. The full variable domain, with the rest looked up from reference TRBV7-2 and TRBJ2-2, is GAGVSQSPSNKVTEKGKDVELRCDPISGHTALYWYRQSLGQGLEFLIYFQGNSAPDKSGLPSDRFSAERTGGSVSTLTIQRTQQEDSAVYLCASSRLAGGAGELFFGEGSRLTVL.

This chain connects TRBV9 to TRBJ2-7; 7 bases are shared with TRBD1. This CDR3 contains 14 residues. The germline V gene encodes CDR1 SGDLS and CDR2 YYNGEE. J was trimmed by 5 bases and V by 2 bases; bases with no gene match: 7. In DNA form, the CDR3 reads TGTGCCAGCAGCGTGGGGGACAGTCCTCACGAGCAGTACTTC. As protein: CASSVGDSPHEQYF.